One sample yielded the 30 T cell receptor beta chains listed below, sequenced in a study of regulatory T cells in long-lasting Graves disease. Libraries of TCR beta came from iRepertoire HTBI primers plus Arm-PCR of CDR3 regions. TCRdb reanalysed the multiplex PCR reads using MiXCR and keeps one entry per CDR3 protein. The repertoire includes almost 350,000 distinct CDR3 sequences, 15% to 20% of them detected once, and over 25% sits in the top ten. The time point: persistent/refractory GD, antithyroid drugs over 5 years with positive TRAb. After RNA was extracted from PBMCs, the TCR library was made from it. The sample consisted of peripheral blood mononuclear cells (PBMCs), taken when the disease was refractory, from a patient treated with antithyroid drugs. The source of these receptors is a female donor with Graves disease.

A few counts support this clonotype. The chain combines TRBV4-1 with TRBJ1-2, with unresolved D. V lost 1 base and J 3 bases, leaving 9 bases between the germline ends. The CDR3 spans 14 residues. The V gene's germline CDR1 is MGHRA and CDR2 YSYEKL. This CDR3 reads CASSQGERDYGYTF. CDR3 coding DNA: TGCGCCAGCAGCCAAGGGGAACGGGACTATGGCTACACCTTC.

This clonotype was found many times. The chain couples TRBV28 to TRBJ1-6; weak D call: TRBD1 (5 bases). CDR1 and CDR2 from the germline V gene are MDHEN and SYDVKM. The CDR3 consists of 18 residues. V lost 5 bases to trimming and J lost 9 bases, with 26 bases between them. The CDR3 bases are TGTGCCAGCAGTCCCCCCGGACACCGGTTTTTAGGGATTTCACCCCTCCACTTT. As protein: CASSPPGHRFLGISPLHF. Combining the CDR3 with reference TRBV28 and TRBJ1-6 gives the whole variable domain DVKVTQSSRYLVKRTGEKVFLECVQDMDHENMFWYRQDPGLGLRLIYFSYDVKMKEKGDIPEGYSVSREKKERFSLILESASTNQTSMYLCASSPPGHRFLGISPLHFGNGTRLTVT.

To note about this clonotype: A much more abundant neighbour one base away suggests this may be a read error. In DNA form, the CDR3 reads TGTGCCAGCAGTGCAGGGGTCGAGCAGTACTTC. It yields the protein CASSAGVEQYF. The rearrangement uses TRBV12-3 or TRBV12-4 and TRBJ2-7; perhaps TRBD1 as D (6 bases). With 5 bases removed from V and 6 bases from J, the gap between germline ends came to 8 bases. The CDR3 extends over 11 amino acids.

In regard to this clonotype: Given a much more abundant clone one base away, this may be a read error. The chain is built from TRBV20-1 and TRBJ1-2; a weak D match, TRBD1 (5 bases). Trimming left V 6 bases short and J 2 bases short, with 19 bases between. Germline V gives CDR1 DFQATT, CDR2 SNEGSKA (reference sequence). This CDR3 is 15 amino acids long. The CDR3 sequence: CSAVEWTHKNYGYTF. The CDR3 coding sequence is TGCAGTGCGGTAGAATGGACACATAAGAACTATGGCTACACCTTC.

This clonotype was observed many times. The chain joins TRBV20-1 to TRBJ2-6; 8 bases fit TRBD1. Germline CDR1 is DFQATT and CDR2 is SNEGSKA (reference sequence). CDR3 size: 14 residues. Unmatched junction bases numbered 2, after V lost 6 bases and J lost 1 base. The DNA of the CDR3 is TGCAGTGCGAGGGACAGGTCTGGGGCCAACGTCCTGACTTTC. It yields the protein CSARDRSGANVLTF.

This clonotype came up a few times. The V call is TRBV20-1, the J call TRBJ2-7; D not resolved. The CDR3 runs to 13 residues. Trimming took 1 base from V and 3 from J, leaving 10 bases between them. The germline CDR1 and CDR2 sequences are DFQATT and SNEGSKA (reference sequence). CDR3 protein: CSARVGPVYEQYF. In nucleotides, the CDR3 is TGCAGTGCTAGAGTTGGTCCGGTCTACGAGCAGTACTTC.

The CDR3 region is CSVVGPPRVMETQYF. The DNA of the CDR3 is TGCAGCGTGGTGGGACCTCCCCGCGTAATGGAGACCCAGTACTTC. The V gene is TRBV29-1, the J gene TRBJ2-5, with D perhaps being TRBD1 or TRBD2 (5 bases each). V was cut by 6 bases and J by 5 bases, with 22 bases left in between. Looked up from germline, CDR1 is SQVTM and CDR2 is ANQGSEA. The CDR3 length is 15 residues.

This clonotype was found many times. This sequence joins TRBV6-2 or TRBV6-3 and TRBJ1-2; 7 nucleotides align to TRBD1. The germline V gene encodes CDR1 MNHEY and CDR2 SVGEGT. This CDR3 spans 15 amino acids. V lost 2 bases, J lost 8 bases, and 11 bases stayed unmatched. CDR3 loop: CASSYTRQGTMGYTF. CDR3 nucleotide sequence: TGTGCCAGCAGTTACACCCGACAGGGCACCATGGGCTACACCTTC.

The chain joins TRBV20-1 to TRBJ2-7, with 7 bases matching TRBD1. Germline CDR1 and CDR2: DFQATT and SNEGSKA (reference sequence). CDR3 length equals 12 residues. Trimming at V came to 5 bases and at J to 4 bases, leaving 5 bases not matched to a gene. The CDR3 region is CSAPGTEYEQYF. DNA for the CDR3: TGCAGTGCTCCCGGGACAGAGTACGAGCAGTACTTC.

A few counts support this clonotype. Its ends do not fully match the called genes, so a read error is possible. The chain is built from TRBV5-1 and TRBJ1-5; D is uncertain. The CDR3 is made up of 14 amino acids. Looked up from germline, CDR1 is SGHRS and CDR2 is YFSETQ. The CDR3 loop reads CASSPTAGNQPQHF. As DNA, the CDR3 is TGTGCCAGCAGCCCGACGGCCGGGAATCAGCCCCAGCATTTT. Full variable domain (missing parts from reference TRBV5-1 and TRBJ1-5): KAGVTQTPRYLIKTRGQQVTLSCSPISGHRSVSWYQQTPGQGLQFLFEYFSETQRNKGNFPGRFSGRQFSNSRSEMNVSTLELGDSALYLCASSPTAGNQPQHFGDGTRLSIL.

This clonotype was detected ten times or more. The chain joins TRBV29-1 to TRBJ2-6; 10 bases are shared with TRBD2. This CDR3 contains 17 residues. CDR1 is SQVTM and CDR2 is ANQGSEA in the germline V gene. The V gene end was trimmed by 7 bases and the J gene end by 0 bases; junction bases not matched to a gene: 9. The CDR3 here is CSARTASGGSGANVLTF. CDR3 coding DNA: TGCAGCGCTAGAACGGCTAGCGGGGGCTCTGGGGCCAACGTCCTGACTTTC. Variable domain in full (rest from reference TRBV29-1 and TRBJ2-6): SAVISQKPSRDICQRGTSLTIQCQVDSQVTMMFWYRQQPGQSLTLIATANQGSEATYESGFVIDKFPISRPNLTFSTLTVSNMSPEDSSIYLCSARTASGGSGANVLTFGAGSRLTVL.

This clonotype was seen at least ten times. Written as DNA, the CDR3 is TGTGCCAGCAGTTTGCCCGGGGGTAACTATGGCTACACCTTC. Translated: CASSLPGGNYGYTF. The chain employs TRBV28 and TRBJ1-2; TRBD1 might be the D (5 bases). This CDR3 region has 14 residues. The germline CDR1 and CDR2 sequences are MDHEN and SYDVKM. The V and J ends lost 3 bases and 1 base respectively, with 9 bases between them.

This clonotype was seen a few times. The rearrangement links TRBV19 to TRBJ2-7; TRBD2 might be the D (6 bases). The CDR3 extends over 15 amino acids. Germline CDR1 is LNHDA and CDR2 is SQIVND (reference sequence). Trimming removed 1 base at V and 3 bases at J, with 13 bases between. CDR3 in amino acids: CASSIASRENYEQYF. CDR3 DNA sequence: TGTGCCAGTAGTATAGCGTCCCGGGAGAACTACGAGCAGTACTTC.

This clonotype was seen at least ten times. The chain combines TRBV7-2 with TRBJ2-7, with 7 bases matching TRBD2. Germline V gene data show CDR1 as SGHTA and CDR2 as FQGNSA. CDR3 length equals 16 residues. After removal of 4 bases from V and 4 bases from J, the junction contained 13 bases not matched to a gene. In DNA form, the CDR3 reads TGTGCCAGCAGCTCGTTTAAAGCGGGGCAGCCGTACGAGCAGTACTTC. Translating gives CASSSFKAGQPYEQYF.

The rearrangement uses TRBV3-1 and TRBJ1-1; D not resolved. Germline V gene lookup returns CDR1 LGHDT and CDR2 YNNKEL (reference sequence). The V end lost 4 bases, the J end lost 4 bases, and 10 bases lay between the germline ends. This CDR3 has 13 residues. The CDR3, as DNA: TGTGCCAGCAGCCCAAGACTCGGCACTGAAGCTTTCTTT. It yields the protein CASSPRLGTEAFF. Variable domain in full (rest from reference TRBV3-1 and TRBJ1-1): DTAVSQTPKYLVTQMGNDKSIKCEQNLGHDTMYWYKQDSKKFLKIMFSYNNKELIINETVPNRFSPKSPDKAHLNLHINSLELGDSAVYFCASSPRLGTEAFFGQGTRLTVV.

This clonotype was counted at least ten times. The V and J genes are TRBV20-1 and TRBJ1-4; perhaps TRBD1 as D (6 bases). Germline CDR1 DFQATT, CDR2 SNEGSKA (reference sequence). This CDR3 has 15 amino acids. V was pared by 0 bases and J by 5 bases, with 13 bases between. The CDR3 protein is CSARDNGGTNEKLFF. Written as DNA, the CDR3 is TGCAGTGCTAGAGATAATGGGGGCACCAATGAAAAACTGTTTTTT.

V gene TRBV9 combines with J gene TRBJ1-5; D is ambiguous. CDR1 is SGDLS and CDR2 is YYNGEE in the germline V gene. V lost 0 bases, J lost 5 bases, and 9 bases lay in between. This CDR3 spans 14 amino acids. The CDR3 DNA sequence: TGTGCCAGCAGCGTAGAGGCCCTGGATCAGCCCCAGCATTTT. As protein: CASSVEALDQPQHF.

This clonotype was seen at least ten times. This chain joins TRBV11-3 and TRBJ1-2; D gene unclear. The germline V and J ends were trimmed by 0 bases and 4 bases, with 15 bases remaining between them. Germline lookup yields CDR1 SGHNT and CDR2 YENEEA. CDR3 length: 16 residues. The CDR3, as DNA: TGTGCCAGCAGCTTAGATCCAGCCCCCGCGGTCTATGGCTACACCTTC. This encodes CASSLDPAPAVYGYTF.

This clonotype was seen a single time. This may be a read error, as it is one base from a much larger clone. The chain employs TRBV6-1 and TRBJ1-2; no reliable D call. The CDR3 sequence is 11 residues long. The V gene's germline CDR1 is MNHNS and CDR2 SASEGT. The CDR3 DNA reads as TGTGCCAGCGGTCCTCTCTATGGCTACGCCTTC. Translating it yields CASGPLYGYAF.

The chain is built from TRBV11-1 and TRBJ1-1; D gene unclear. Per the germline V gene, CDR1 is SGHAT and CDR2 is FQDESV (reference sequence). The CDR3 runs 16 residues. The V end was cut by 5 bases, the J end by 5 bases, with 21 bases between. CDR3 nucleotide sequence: TGTGCCAGCAGCCTACGAAGCCGGGTCCCGAGTACTGAAGCTTTCTTT. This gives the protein CASSLRSRVPSTEAFF.

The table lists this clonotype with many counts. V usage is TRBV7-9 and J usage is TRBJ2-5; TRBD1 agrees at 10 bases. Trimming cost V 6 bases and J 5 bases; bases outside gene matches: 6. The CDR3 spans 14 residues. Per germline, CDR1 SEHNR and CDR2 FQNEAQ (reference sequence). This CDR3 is CASSSDRGRETQYF. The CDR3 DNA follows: TGTGCCAGCAGTTCTGACAGGGGGCGGGAGACCCAGTACTTC.

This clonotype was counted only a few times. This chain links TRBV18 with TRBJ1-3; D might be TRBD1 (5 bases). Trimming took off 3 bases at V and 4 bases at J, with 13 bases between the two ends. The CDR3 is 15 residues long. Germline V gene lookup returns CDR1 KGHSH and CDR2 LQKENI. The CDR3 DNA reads TGTGCCAGCTCACCCGGGACCAAAAACGGAAACACCATATATTTT. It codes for CASSPGTKNGNTIYF.

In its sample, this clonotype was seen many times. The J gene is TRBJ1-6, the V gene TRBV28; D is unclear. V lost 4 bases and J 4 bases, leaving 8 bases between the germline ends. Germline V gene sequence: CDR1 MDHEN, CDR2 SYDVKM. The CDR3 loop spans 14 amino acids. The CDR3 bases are TGTGCCAGCAGTTCCACCACATATAATTCACCCCTCCACTTT. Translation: CASSSTTYNSPLHF.

DNA of the CDR3: TGCAGTGCTAGAGATTCGGGACAGGGGCTTATCGAGCAGTACTTC. Protein sequence: CSARDSGQGLIEQYF. This chain links TRBV20-1 with TRBJ2-7, with 10 positions matching TRBD1. From germline, CDR1 is DFQATT and CDR2 SNEGSKA (reference sequence). The CDR3 has 15 residues. V shed 0 bases and J 6 bases; nucleotides not matched to a gene: 8.

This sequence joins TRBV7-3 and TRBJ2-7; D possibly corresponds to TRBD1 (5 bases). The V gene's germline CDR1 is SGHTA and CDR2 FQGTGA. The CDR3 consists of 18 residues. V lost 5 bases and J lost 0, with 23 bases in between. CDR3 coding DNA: TGTGCCAGCAGCCCTAACCGCCAGGGCAGCGAAAGCTCCTACGAGCAGTACTTC. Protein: CASSPNRQGSESSYEQYF.

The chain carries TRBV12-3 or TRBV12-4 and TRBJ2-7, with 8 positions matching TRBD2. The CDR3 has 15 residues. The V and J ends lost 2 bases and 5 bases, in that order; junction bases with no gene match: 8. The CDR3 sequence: CASSLSGGAVNEQYF. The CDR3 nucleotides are TGTGCCAGCAGTTTAAGCGGGGGAGCAGTAAACGAGCAGTACTTC.

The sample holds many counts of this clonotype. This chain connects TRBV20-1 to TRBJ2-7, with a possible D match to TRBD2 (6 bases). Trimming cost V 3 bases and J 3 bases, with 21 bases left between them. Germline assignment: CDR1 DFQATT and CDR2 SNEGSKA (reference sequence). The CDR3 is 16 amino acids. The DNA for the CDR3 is TGCAGTGCTAGTGGCGGCTTCGGGACTCCTTTCTACGAGCAGTACTTC. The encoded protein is CSASGGFGTPFYEQYF.

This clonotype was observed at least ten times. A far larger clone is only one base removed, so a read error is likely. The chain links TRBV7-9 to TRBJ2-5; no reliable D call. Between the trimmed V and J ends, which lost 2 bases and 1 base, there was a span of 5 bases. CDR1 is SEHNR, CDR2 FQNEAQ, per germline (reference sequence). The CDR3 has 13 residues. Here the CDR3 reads CASSLHTQETQYF. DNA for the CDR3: TGTGCCAGCAGCTTACATACCCAAGAGACCCAGTACTTC.

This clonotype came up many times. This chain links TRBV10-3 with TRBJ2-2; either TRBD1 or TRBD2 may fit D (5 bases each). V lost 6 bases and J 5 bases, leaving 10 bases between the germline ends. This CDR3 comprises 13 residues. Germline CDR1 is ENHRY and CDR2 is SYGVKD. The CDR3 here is CAISKGTTGELFF. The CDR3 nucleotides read TGTGCCATCAGCAAGGGGACGACCGGGGAGCTGTTTTTT.

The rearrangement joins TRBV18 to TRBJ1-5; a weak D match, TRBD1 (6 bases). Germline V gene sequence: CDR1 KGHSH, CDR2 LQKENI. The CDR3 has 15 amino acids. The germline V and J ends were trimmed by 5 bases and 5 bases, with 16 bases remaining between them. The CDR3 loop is CASSARRGSDQPQHF. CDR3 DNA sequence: TGTGCCAGCTCAGCCCGAAGGGGGAGCGATCAGCCCCAGCATTTT.